This T cell receptor beta chain stems from a study of CD4 and CD8 cells across lung adenocarcinoma regions. A few counts support this clonotype. The CDR3 contains 12 residues. V was pared by 7 bases and J by 5 bases, with 11 bases between. Per germline, CDR1 ENHRY and CDR2 SYGVKD. TCRdb re-called the PCR reads with MiXCR, one entry per CDR3 protein. The sample has over 10,000 distinct CDR3 sequences, about 50% seen once. Donors had localized lung adenocarcinoma, a non-small cell lung cancer. Sequencing was performed on CD8+ T cells from the center of a lung tumor. The clonotype was recovered from a female donor with lung adenocarcinoma. The CD4 and CD8 labels of this study may be unreliable. The chain recombines TRBV10-3 with TRBJ1-2, with TRBD1 as a possible D gene (6 bases). CDR3: CAITMDRYGYTF. CDR3 in DNA: TGTGCCATCACTATGGACAGATATGGCTACACCTTC.